One and the same sample provided the 15 T cell receptor beta chains below, sequenced in a study of PD-1 blockade in classical Hodgkin lymphoma. All the patients suffered relapse after autologous stem cell transplantation, and brentuximab vedotin exposure differed. Clones were sequenced by immunoSEQ multiplex PCR, and TCRdb holds only the in-frame ones, with some missing. The sample carries 45,000 to 50,000 clones, roughly 80% recorded once. Sequencing used peripheral blood mononuclear cells (PBMCs), obtained before the second cycle of nivolumab. The receptors were sampled from a human donor with classical Hodgkin lymphoma.

This clone was found a few times. This sequence joins TRBV5-6 and TRBJ1-4; TRBD1 agrees at 7 bases. Per germline, CDR1 SGHDT and CDR2 YYEEEE. The CDR3 extends over 15 amino acids. V lost 4 bases and J lost 3; bases outside the gene matches: 6. This CDR3 is CASSARQGANEKLFF. In DNA, the CDR3 is TGTGCCAGCAGCGCCCGACAGGGAGCTAATGAAAAACTGTTTTTT.

The chain employs TRBV5-8 and TRBJ1-3; D might be TRBD1 (5 bases). Germline V lookup: CDR1 SGHTS, CDR2 YDEGEE. The CDR3 is 17 amino acids. V was cut by 5 bases and J by 2 bases, with 20 bases left in between. In DNA form, the CDR3 reads TGTGCCAGCAGTTTGAGAGGTGGGACTGTGACTGGAAACACCATATATTTT. Protein: CASSLRGGTVTGNTIYF.

This clone was counted a few times. The rearrangement uses TRBV6-1 and TRBJ1-2; D call uncertain. V lost 1 base, J lost 8 bases, and 14 bases lay in between. Germline V gene lookup returns CDR1 MNHNS and CDR2 SASEGT. This CDR3 spans 14 amino acids. In DNA form, the CDR3 reads TGTGCCAGCAGTGAAGTAAGCGGCTCGAAGGGCTACACCTTC. This gives the protein CASSEVSGSKGYTF.

In nucleotides, the CDR3 is TGTGCCTGGTTAGACAGGGAGGGCGCTGAGGCCCCTCCCGTCAACTATGGCTACACCTTC. Amino acids: CAWLDREGAEAPPVNYGYTF. This chain links TRBV30 with TRBJ1-2; TRBD1 matches at 7 bases. Germline loops: CDR1 GTSNPN, CDR2 SVGIG (reference sequence). The CDR3 spans 20 residues. V was clipped by 5 bases and J by 2 bases; unmatched bases: 26.

V is TRBV6-6 and J is TRBJ1-2; D ambiguous. Trimming shortened V by 6 bases and J by 7 bases, and 15 bases separated the two germline ends. The germline V gene has CDR1 MNHNY and CDR2 SVGAGI (reference sequence). The CDR3 extends over 13 amino acids. For the CDR3, the DNA is TGTGCCAGCAGACTTCCCTACCGCGGTGGCTACACCTTC. Translated: CASRLPYRGGYTF.

This clone has a single count. As DNA, the CDR3 is TGTGCCAGCAGTGACATTCGGGACAGGGATCAGCCCCAGCATTTT. It yields the protein CASSDIRDRDQPQHF. J is TRBJ1-5 and V is TRBV7-8; 9 bases are shared with TRBD1. CDR3 length: 15 residues. From germline, CDR1 is SGHVS and CDR2 FQNEAQ. V lost 6 bases, J lost 5 bases, and 8 bases stayed unmatched. Supplemented by reference TRBV7-8 and TRBJ1-5, the full variable domain reads GAGVSQSPRYKVAKRGQDVALRCDPISGHVSLFWYQQALGQGPEFLTYFQNEAQLDKSGLPSDRFFAERPEGSVSTLKIQRTQQEDSAVYLCASSDIRDRDQPQHFGDGTRLSIL.

The chain carries TRBV7-2 and TRBJ1-5, with 8 nucleotides matching TRBD1. CDR3 length equals 16 residues. Germline lookup yields CDR1 SGHTA and CDR2 FQGNSA. J was trimmed by 0 bases and V by 4 bases; bases with no gene match: 5. CDR3 protein: CASSWTGTGSNQPQHF. The CDR3 nucleotides are TGTGCCAGCAGCTGGACAGGGACGGGTAGCAATCAGCCCCAGCATTTT.

This clone appeared once. The gene calls are TRBV18 and TRBJ2-7; D gene ambiguous. The germline CDR1 and CDR2 sequences are KGHSH and LQKENI. This CDR3 is 13 amino acids long. Between the trimmed V and J ends, which lost 0 bases and 6 bases, there was a span of 9 bases. The CDR3 loop is CASSPPAELEQYF. The CDR3 region has the DNA TGTGCCAGCTCACCACCGGCAGAACTCGAGCAGTACTTC.

The CDR3 nucleotides are TGTGCCAGCAGCCAAGACAGGGATGGGGGGCTTGAAGCTTTCTTT. Amino acids: CASSQDRDGGLEAFF. The V and J genes are TRBV4-2 and TRBJ1-1; the D gene is possibly TRBD1 (6 bases). Trimming removed 0 bases at V and 7 bases at J, with 15 bases between. Germline CDR1 LGHNA, CDR2 YNFKEQ. The CDR3 length is 15 residues.

This chain's CDR3 is CASSPRDSRNTIYF. As DNA, the CDR3 is TGTGCCAGCTCACCCCGGGACAGTAGAAACACCATATATTTT. The chain employs TRBV18 and TRBJ1-3, with 7 positions matching TRBD1. V trimming: 3 bases; J trimming: 5 bases; junction bases outside the gene matches: 4. Germline CDR1 KGHSH, CDR2 LQKENI. The CDR3 consists of 14 residues.

This clone appeared once. The rearrangement links TRBV5-4 to TRBJ2-5; D is unclear. With 0 bases removed from V and 5 bases from J, the gap between germline ends came to 8 bases. Germline V gene lookup returns CDR1 SGHNT and CDR2 YYREEE (reference sequence). The CDR3 contains 13 residues. The CDR3 loop reads CASSLALEETQYF. As DNA, the CDR3 is TGTGCCAGCAGCTTGGCTCTAGAGGAGACCCAGTACTTC. Filled out from reference TRBV5-4 and TRBJ2-5, the complete variable domain reads ETGVTQSPTHLIKTRGQQVTLRCSSQSGHNTVSWYQQALGQGPQFIFQYYREEENGRGNFPPRFSGLQFPNYSSELNVNALELDDSALYLCASSLALEETQYFGPGTRLLVL.

This chain connects TRBV7-6 to TRBJ2-5; D gene ambiguous. The ends were cut back, 2 bases at V and 5 bases at J, with 9 bases in the middle. CDR1 is SGHVS, CDR2 FNYEAQ, per germline. The CDR3 contains 13 residues. CDR3 bases: TGTGCCAGCAGCTTAAGTGTCCAGGAGACCCAGTACTTC. Encoded protein: CASSLSVQETQYF.

This sequence joins TRBV7-8 and TRBJ2-1; D may be TRBD1 (6 bases). The ends were cut back, 0 bases at V and 4 bases at J, with 10 bases in the middle. The germline CDR1 and CDR2 sequences are SGHVS and FQNEAQ. The CDR3 covers 15 residues. The CDR3 DNA follows: TGTGCCAGCAGCTTAGCCCAAGGACAGTACAATGAGCAGTTCTTC. It encodes CASSLAQGQYNEQFF.

A few counts support this clone. The chain couples TRBV6-1 to TRBJ2-3; tentatively, D is TRBD2 (6 bases). The CDR3 has 15 amino acids. Germline V lookup: CDR1 MNHNS, CDR2 SASEGT. Trimming cost V 6 bases and J 3 bases, with 16 bases left between them. CDR3 nucleotide sequence: TGTGCCAGCAGGGTGGGGCCGGAGGGTACAGATACGCAGTATTTT. It translates to CASRVGPEGTDTQYF.

This rearrangement joins TRBV7-2 to TRBJ2-7; D unresolved. Germline CDR1 and CDR2: SGHTA and FQGNSA. V gave up 3 bases and J gave up 7 bases, with 13 bases separating them. The CDR3 covers 13 residues. This CDR3 reads CASSFPMVREQYF. DNA of the CDR3: TGTGCCAGCAGCTTTCCCATGGTCAGGGAGCAGTACTTC.